Below, 13 T cell receptor beta chains from the same sample are listed, as sequenced in a study of blood T cell repertoires in COVID-19. Generated by immunoSEQ multiplex PCR, the TCRdb table keeps only in-frame clones and is missing some. The sample comprises 450,000 or so clones, 80% to 90% of which are singletons, and approximately 0.92% rests with the top ten. What was sequenced was peripheral blood. These receptors originate from a man younger than 35 with COVID-19, enrolled during active disease.

The genes are TRBV29-1 and TRBJ1-3; D is possibly TRBD1 (6 bases). From germline, CDR1 is SQVTM and CDR2 ANQGSEA. There are 18 residues in the CDR3. V lost 5 bases and J 0 bases, leaving 23 bases between the germline ends. The DNA for the CDR3 is TGCAGCGTTCCGTTTAGGGGTCTGCGGACAGTCTCTGGAAACACCATATATTTT. Its protein is CSVPFRGLRTVSGNTIYF.

The genes are TRBV19 and TRBJ1-6; 7 nucleotides line up with TRBD1. CDR1 and CDR2 from the germline V gene are LNHDA and SQIVND (reference sequence). V shed 4 bases and J 3 bases; nucleotides not matched to a gene: 3. The CDR3 runs 15 residues. CDR3 loop: CASSTRDSYNSPLHF. The CDR3, as DNA: TGTGCCAGTAGTACCCGGGACAGCTATAATTCACCCCTCCACTTT.

J is TRBJ2-1 and V is TRBV19; D call uncertain. The CDR3 covers 13 residues. Trimming pared 6 bases from V and 11 bases from J, leaving 17 bases between. Germline CDR1 LNHDA, CDR2 SQIVND (reference sequence). CDR3 nucleotides: TGTGCCAGTAGAAACCTCCGCAGCGACCAGCAGTTCTTC. Its protein is CASRNLRSDQQFF. Full variable domain (outside the CDR3, taken from reference TRBV19 and TRBJ2-1): DGGITQSPKYLFRKEGQNVTLSCEQNLNHDAMYWYRQDPGQGLRLIYYSQIVNDFQKGDIAEGYSVSREKKESFPLTVTSAQKNPTAFYLCASRNLRSDQQFFGPGTRLTVL.

The DNA of the CDR3 is TGTGCCAGCAGCGCCCGGACTAGCGGGGGAAGGGGCACAGATACGCAGTATTTT. It translates to CASSARTSGGRGTDTQYF. The genes are TRBV9 and TRBJ2-3; 13 bases map to TRBD2. V was clipped by 3 bases and J by 1 base; unmatched bases: 8. The CDR3 is 18 amino acids. Germline lookup yields CDR1 SGDLS and CDR2 YYNGEE.

The V and J genes are TRBV6-6 and TRBJ2-1; D is unclear. The V end lost 8 bases, the J end lost 4 bases, and 9 bases lay between the germline ends. The germline gives CDR1 MNHNY, CDR2 SVGAGI (reference sequence). This CDR3 has 12 amino acids. The CDR3: CASAAIYNEQFF. DNA for the CDR3: TGTGCCAGCGCGGCAATATACAATGAGCAGTTCTTC.

V and J are TRBV11-2 and TRBJ2-7, with 10 nucleotides matching TRBD2. The CDR3 has 17 residues. Trimming cost V 5 bases and J 12 bases; bases outside gene matches: 22. The germline CDR1 and CDR2 sequences are SGHAT and FQNNGV. CDR3 DNA sequence: TGTGCCAGCAGCCAAGTTAGTTGGGGAGCGGGAGGGCCAGTGCTGTACTTC. This encodes CASSQVSWGAGGPVLYF.

V is TRBV10-2 and J is TRBJ1-5; D possibly corresponds to TRBD1 (5 bases). Per germline, CDR1 WSHSY and CDR2 SAAADI. V lost 7 bases, J lost 5 bases, and 15 bases lay in between. The CDR3 contains 14 residues. The CDR3 is CASTSGFRDQPQHF. In nucleotides, the CDR3 is TGCGCCAGCACGTCAGGGTTCAGGGATCAGCCCCAGCATTTT.

The chain couples TRBV5-4 to TRBJ2-5; D possibly corresponds to TRBD2 (5 bases). In germline, CDR1 is SGHNT, CDR2 YYREEE (reference sequence). V lost 1 base to trimming and J lost 7 bases, with 11 bases between them. The CDR3 runs 13 residues. The CDR3 loop is CASSLRRDGTQYF. In nucleotides, the CDR3 is TGTGCCAGCAGCTTGCGCCGGGATGGGACCCAGTACTTC.

This chain connects TRBV5-4 to TRBJ1-1; no definite D call. V dropped 4 bases and J dropped 4 bases, with 17 bases sitting between them. The CDR3 totals 15 residues. CDR1 and CDR2 from the germline V gene are SGHNT and YYREEE (reference sequence). CDR3 residues: CASSQTNMVPTEAFF. The DNA for the CDR3 is TGTGCCAGCAGCCAAACTAACATGGTCCCCACTGAAGCTTTCTTT.

The chain recombines TRBV7-2 with TRBJ2-1, with 10 bases matching TRBD2. This CDR3 is 16 amino acids long. From germline, CDR1 is SGHTA and CDR2 FQGNSA. V lost 4 bases, J lost 8 bases, and 11 bases stayed unmatched. The CDR3 DNA reads as TGTGCCAGCAGCTCCTCCGAGCGGGAGGGCCGAGATGAGCAGTTCTTC. Translation gives CASSSSEREGRDEQFF.

The chain couples TRBV29-1 to TRBJ1-5; D is uncertain. Germline CDR1 reads SQVTM; CDR2 reads ANQGSEA. Trimming pared 7 bases from V and 3 bases from J, leaving 13 bases between. This CDR3 region has 13 residues. DNA for the CDR3: TGCAGCGCCGGTACGGGGATCAATCAGCCCCAGCATTTT. This translates into CSAGTGINQPQHF. Looking up the rest from reference TRBV29-1 and TRBJ1-5 gives the full variable domain: SAVISQKPSRDICQRGTSLTIQCQVDSQVTMMFWYRQQPGQSLTLIATANQGSEATYESGFVIDKFPISRPNLTFSTLTVSNMSPEDSSIYLCSAGTGINQPQHFGDGTRLSIL.

This CDR3 is CASSVAGYGYTF. The CDR3 DNA sequence: TGTGCCAGCAGCGTCGCGGGCTATGGCTACACCTTC. The J gene is TRBJ1-2, the V gene TRBV9; D is unresolved. The CDR3 sequence is 12 residues long. Trimming removed 2 bases from V and 4 bases from J, with 6 bases in between. Germline-derived CDR1 and CDR2 are SGDLS and YYNGEE. Complete variable domain (other parts from reference TRBV9 and TRBJ1-2): DSGVTQTPKHLITATGQRVTLRCSPRSGDLSVYWYQQSLDQGLQFLIQYYNGEERAKGNILERFSAQQFPDLHSELNLSSLELGDSALYFCASSVAGYGYTFGSGTRLTVV.

The gene calls are TRBV27 and TRBJ1-1, with D maybe TRBD1 (6 bases). The CDR3 totals 14 residues. V was clipped by 7 bases and J by 5 bases, with 17 bases between them. The germline CDR1 and CDR2 sequences are MNHEY and SMNVEV (reference sequence). The CDR3 coding sequence is TGTGCCAGCAAGGTCCAGCAGGGGTTGACTGAAGCTTTCTTT. Encoded protein: CASKVQQGLTEAFF.